This T cell receptor beta chain was identified in a study of Ad26.COV2.S vaccination and SARS-CoV-2 variants. Study-wide background: Ad26.COV2.S given intramuscularly, once or twice 56 days apart.

Treatment described: around 19 received Ad26.COV2.S at low or high dose, single or two shots; a few received placebo; per-sample allocation not given. Samples were taken on day 63 after the first vaccine or placebo injection. The CDR3 runs 15 residues. V lost 0 bases and J 0 bases, leaving 8 bases between the germline ends. Germline CDR1 is SGDLS and CDR2 is YYNGEE. Method: immunoSEQ multiplex PCR; TCRdb's copy keeps in-frame clones and lacks some. The table records about 350,000 clones, 88% of them present only once. The table lists this clone with a few counts. The antigen remains undetermined. Findings of the study overall: Vaccine recipients surpassed placebo recipients in spike-specific TCR breadth.

The chain couples TRBV9 to TRBJ2-3; D may be TRBD1 or TRBD2 (6 bases each). The specimen was peripheral blood, collected in a trial of Ad26.COV2.S vaccine versus placebo. This TCR was recovered from a person aged 18-65 years who received the Ad26.COV2.S COVID-19 vaccine or a placebo. In nucleotides, the CDR3 is TGTGCCAGCAGCGTAGCGGGGGCTAGCACAGATACGCAGTATTTT. Translating it yields CASSVAGASTDTQYF.